The 10 T cell receptor beta chains below all came from one sample that was sequenced in a study of OX40 agonist ivuxolimab in advanced cancers. Produced via immunoSEQ multiplex PCR; TCRdb's table is partial and in-frame only. Here the sample spans around 69,000 clones, around 87% being singletons. Here the sequenced sample was CD4+ or CD8+ T cells sorted from blood, taken in a trial of the OX40 agonist ivuxolimab. These receptors were collected from an adult with an advanced solid tumor such as melanoma, head and neck, liver or kidney cancer.

Only a few counts were recorded for this clone. This CDR3 is also generated by other DNA sequences in the sample. J is TRBJ2-7 and V is TRBV27; possibly TRBD1 for D (6 bases). CDR1 and CDR2 (germline): MNHEY, SMNVEV (reference sequence). This CDR3 comprises 13 residues. V was pared by 3 bases and J by 0 bases, with 6 bases between. The CDR3 protein is CASSLGASYEQYF. The CDR3 DNA reads TGTGCCAGCAGTTTGGGGGCCTCCTACGAGCAGTACTTC.

This sequence joins TRBV27 and TRBJ1-5; unclear D gene. The CDR3 covers 13 residues. Looked up from germline, CDR1 is MNHEY and CDR2 is SMNVEV (reference sequence). The ends were cut back, 2 bases at V and 4 bases at J, with 6 bases in the middle. The CDR3 sequence is CASSLSQNQPQHF. In DNA, the CDR3 is TGTGCCAGCAGTTTAAGTCAGAATCAGCCCCAGCATTTT.

The chain couples TRBV6-6 to TRBJ1-5, with D perhaps matching TRBD1 (5 bases). V was trimmed by 5 bases and J by 0 bases, leaving 8 bases between them. The CDR3 sequence is 14 residues long. Germline values: CDR1 MNHNY, CDR2 SVGAGI (reference sequence). CDR3: CASSDSFSNQPQHF. The CDR3 coding sequence is TGTGCCAGCAGTGACAGTTTTAGCAATCAGCCCCAGCATTTT.

The chain combines TRBV4-3 with TRBJ1-4; D call uncertain. The CDR3 is 14 residues long. Looked up from germline, CDR1 is LGHNA and CDR2 is YSLEER. V was shortened by 0 bases and J by 6 bases, with 8 bases between the two germline ends. The CDR3, as DNA: TGCGCCAGCAGCCAAGATCCGGCGGATGAAAAACTGTTTTTT. Translated, it gives CASSQDPADEKLFF.

The chain employs TRBV7-9 and TRBJ1-1; D not certain. This CDR3 comprises 12 residues. Trimming removed 2 bases from V and 2 bases from J, with 3 bases in between. Germline CDR1 and CDR2: SEHNR and FQNEAQ (reference sequence). The CDR3 coding sequence is TGTGCCAGCAGCTTATCCAACACTGAAGCTTTCTTT. Translated, it gives CASSLSNTEAFF.

The rearrangement uses TRBV1 and TRBJ2-7; TRBD1 is the table's D call and was not checked against the DNA. TRBV1 is assigned pseudogene status. The CDR3 is 13 residues long. The CDR3 coding sequence is TGCACCAGCAGCCCACAGGCCTCCTACGAGCAGTACTTC. This translates into CTSSPQASYEQYF.

This clone is medium-sized by share. The chain combines TRBV11-2 with TRBJ2-2; 7 positions agree with TRBD2. Germline CDR1 reads SGHAT; CDR2 reads FQNNGV. The CDR3 covers 16 residues. V shed 4 bases, J shed 6 bases, and the junction held 11 bases outside the gene matches. CDR3 sequence reads: CASSSQTSRAPGELFF. CDR3 in DNA: TGTGCCAGCAGCTCCCAGACTAGCAGGGCTCCCGGGGAGCTGTTTTTT.

The V gene is TRBV28, the J gene TRBJ2-7; 10 nucleotides line up with TRBD1. Trimming removed 4 bases from V and 0 bases from J; junction bases left unmatched: 3. Germline CDR1 and CDR2: MDHEN and SYDVKM. The CDR3 covers 15 residues. CDR3 in DNA: TGTGCCAGCAGTTCTTGGACAGGGGGCTCCTACGAGCAGTACTTC. Translated, it gives CASSSWTGGSYEQYF.

This rearrangement joins TRBV19 to TRBJ1-5, with a weak D call TRBD1 (6 bases). Germline CDR1 LNHDA, CDR2 SQIVND (reference sequence). With 8 bases removed from V and 1 base from J, the gap between germline ends came to 12 bases. This CDR3 is 14 amino acids long. CDR3 residues: CASSGVMSNQPQHF. DNA of the CDR3: TGTGCCAGTTCAGGGGTGATGAGCAATCAGCCCCAGCATTTT.

CDR3 sequence reads: CASEAYNEQFF. The DNA for the CDR3 is TGTGCCAGCGAGGCTTACAATGAGCAGTTCTTC. V is TRBV6-1 and J is TRBJ2-1; D is undetermined. Looked up from germline, CDR1 is MNHNS and CDR2 is SASEGT. Between the trimmed V and J ends, which lost 8 bases and 4 bases, there was a span of 6 bases. This CDR3 comprises 11 residues.